This TCR beta chain was documented in a study of Ad26.COV2.S vaccination and SARS-CoV-2 variants. Treatment meaning: some 20 received Ad26.COV2.S at low or high dose, single or two shots; a few received placebo; per-sample allocation not given. Vaccine and placebo recipients were sampled on day 63 after the first injection. Germline values: CDR1 SGHRS, CDR2 YFSETQ. The CDR3 covers 15 residues. Losses at the gene ends were 0 bases for V and 4 bases for J; bases not matched to a gene: 3. The repertoire was sequenced with immunoSEQ multiplex PCR; TCRdb's copy has only in-frame clones and lacks some. The table includes a few hundred thousand clones, 85% to 90% detected once.

Sequenced here: peripheral blood, sampled in a trial of Ad26.COV2.S vaccine versus placebo. The origin of this receptor is a person aged 18-60 years who received the Ad26.COV2.S COVID-19 vaccine or a placebo. This chain uses TRBV5-1 with TRBJ2-3, with 9 bases lining up with TRBD2. In DNA form, the CDR3 reads TGCGCCAGCAGCTTGGCCGGGACTAGCCCAGATACGCAGTATTTT. Translated: CASSLAGTSPDTQYF.